Following are 23 T cell receptor beta chains from one sample sequenced in a study of blood T cell repertoires in COVID-19. Some clones are missing from TCRdb's copy, which holds only in-frame ones; the method was immunoSEQ multiplex PCR. The sample shows roughly 180,000 clones, approximately 81% of them seen only once. The sequencing input was PBMCs or T cells enriched from blood (not recorded which). The receptors were sampled from a man aged 60 to 69 who had recovered from COVID-19.

The genes are TRBV19 and TRBJ2-1; a possible D gene is TRBD2 (5 bases). CDR1 and CDR2 (germline): LNHDA, SQIVND (reference sequence). The CDR3 extends over 14 amino acids. V dropped 1 base and J dropped 8 bases, with 12 bases sitting between them. The CDR3 region is CASSIVGGLDEQFF. DNA of the CDR3: TGTGCCAGTAGTATAGTAGGAGGTTTGGATGAGCAGTTCTTC.

The chain employs TRBV7-6 and TRBJ2-7, with D possibly being TRBD1 (5 bases). The CDR3 covers 16 residues. From germline, CDR1 is SGHVS and CDR2 FNYEAQ. Trimming removed 3 bases from V and 0 bases from J, with 15 bases in between. CDR3 nucleotide sequence: TGTGCCAGCAGCTTCCTTCAGGGCACAAGCTCCTACGAGCAGTACTTC. The encoded protein is CASSFLQGTSSYEQYF.

A single count supports this clone. This chain links TRBV28 with TRBJ2-7; D may be TRBD1 (5 bases). The germline V gene has CDR1 MDHEN and CDR2 SYDVKM. This CDR3 is built from 13 residues. V was shortened by 3 bases and J by 5 bases, with 11 bases between the two germline ends. Here the CDR3 DNA reads TGTGCCAGCAGTTTGACAGAAATCAACGAGCAGTACTTC. Translating gives CASSLTEINEQYF.

The chain recombines TRBV6-1 with TRBJ2-1; D ambiguous. Per the germline V gene, CDR1 is MNHNS and CDR2 is SASEGT. This CDR3 is built from 14 residues. V gave up 2 bases and J gave up 4 bases, with 9 bases separating them. The CDR3 here is CASSEFSVYNEQFF. CDR3 sequence (DNA): TGTGCCAGCAGTGAATTTTCGGTTTACAATGAGCAGTTCTTC.

V usage is TRBV27 and J usage is TRBJ2-7; TRBD1 matches at 7 bases. CDR1 and CDR2 from the germline V gene are MNHEY and SMNVEV (reference sequence). V lost 8 bases, J lost 0 bases, and 13 bases stayed unmatched. CDR3 length equals 16 residues. The CDR3 reads CASGGIDRASSYEQYF. The DNA of the CDR3 is TGTGCCAGCGGGGGAATCGACAGGGCAAGCTCCTACGAGCAGTACTTC.

The CDR3 protein is CASSEVEDLYSPLHF. CDR3 nucleotide sequence: TGTGCCAGCAGTGAAGTAGAGGATTTGTACTCACCCCTCCACTTT. V gene TRBV6-1 combines with J gene TRBJ1-6; D unclear. This CDR3 region has 15 residues. Trimming took off 1 base at V and 10 bases at J, with 14 bases between the two ends. The germline V gene encodes CDR1 MNHNS and CDR2 SASEGT.

This chain connects TRBV9 to TRBJ2-2; maybe TRBD2 (6 bases). The CDR3 has 14 amino acids. Deletions cut 3 bases from V and 3 bases from J, with 9 bases between. The germline gives CDR1 SGDLS, CDR2 YYNGEE. CDR3 bases: TGTGCCAGCAGCGCCGGGACTTACACCGGGGAGCTGTTTTTT. Encoded protein: CASSAGTYTGELFF.

This clone was counted a single time. This CDR3 is CASGFGRTGGTEAFF. The CDR3 nucleotides read TGTGCTAGTGGTTTTGGAAGGACAGGGGGAACTGAAGCTTTCTTT. V is TRBV12-5 and J is TRBJ1-1; 10 bases are a match to TRBD1. The CDR3 extends over 15 amino acids. V was pared by 3 bases and J by 5 bases, with 6 bases of the junction left unmatched. Germline V lookup: CDR1 LGHNT, CDR2 FRNRAP.

The chain is built from TRBV6-5 and TRBJ1-5, with D maybe TRBD1 (6 bases). Per germline, CDR1 MNHEY and CDR2 SVGAGI. With 4 bases removed from V and 6 bases from J, the gap between germline ends came to 10 bases. CDR3 length equals 13 residues. The chain's CDR3 is CASSSQGFQPQHF. CDR3 DNA: TGTGCCAGCAGTTCCCAGGGGTTTCAGCCCCAGCATTTT.

The chain carries TRBV30 and TRBJ2-1; 10 bases fit TRBD1. The germline CDR1 and CDR2 sequences are GTSNPN and SVGIG (reference sequence). CDR3 length: 16 amino acids. V shed 4 bases, J shed 9 bases, and the junction held 15 bases outside the gene matches. Written as DNA, the CDR3 is TGTGCCTGGAACCTGGGAGGGACAGGGGTTATCGGTGAGCAGTTCTTC. This translates into CAWNLGGTGVIGEQFF.

The J gene is TRBJ1-5, the V gene TRBV27; D ambiguous. Per germline, CDR1 MNHEY and CDR2 SMNVEV (reference sequence). The CDR3 contains 15 residues. V was shortened by 2 bases and J by 10 bases, with 18 bases between the two germline ends. The CDR3 bases are TGTGCCAGCAGTTTAAATGACACCTCCTCCGGACCCCAGCATTTT. This codes for CASSLNDTSSGPQHF.

The table lists this clone with a few counts. The chain links TRBV10-3 to TRBJ2-7, with D tentatively TRBD1 (5 bases). The CDR3 extends over 15 amino acids. Trimming removed 0 bases from V and 6 bases from J, with 15 bases in between. The germline V gene encodes CDR1 ENHRY and CDR2 SYGVKD. CDR3 in DNA: TGTGCCATCAGTGAGTCTAGGGGCAGCTTCGCCGAGCAGTACTTC. Translation gives CAISESRGSFAEQYF.

The V and J genes are TRBV7-7 and TRBJ2-3, with 8 bases matching TRBD1. The germline V gene has CDR1 SSHAT and CDR2 FNYEAQ (reference sequence). This CDR3 has 15 amino acids. Losses at the gene ends were 5 bases for V and 7 bases for J; bases not matched to a gene: 11. The CDR3 sequence: CASSPSRDRGNTQYF. The CDR3 DNA reads TGTGCCAGCAGCCCTTCAAGAGACAGGGGAAATACGCAGTATTTT.

This chain connects TRBV5-1 to TRBJ2-2; 11 nucleotides line up with TRBD2. J was trimmed by 7 bases and V by 4 bases; bases with no gene match: 9. CDR1 is SGHRS and CDR2 is YFSETQ in the germline V gene. There are 16 residues in the CDR3. The CDR3 here is CASSVLAGGDIGELFF. CDR3 bases: TGCGCCAGCAGCGTGCTAGCGGGGGGTGATATCGGGGAGCTGTTTTTT.

The chain combines TRBV2 with TRBJ2-1; a possible D gene is TRBD1 (5 bases). CDR1 is SNHLY and CDR2 is FYNNEI in the germline V gene. The CDR3 runs to 10 residues. Trimming shortened V by 4 bases and J by 12 bases, and 7 bases separated the two germline ends. The CDR3 DNA is TGTGCCAGCAGTGGACAGAGGCAGTTCTTC. This translates into CASSGQRQFF.

The chain joins TRBV7-2 to TRBJ2-6; D uncertain. V shed 0 bases and J shed 4 bases, with 7 bases lying between them. The length of the CDR3 is 15 residues. Per the germline V gene, CDR1 is SGHTA and CDR2 is FQGNSA. The CDR3 DNA follows: TGTGCCAGCAGCTTAGCGGCCGGGGGGGCCAACGTCCTGACTTTC. Its protein is CASSLAAGGANVLTF.

V and J are TRBV5-5 and TRBJ2-7, with 7 positions matching TRBD2. The V segment lost 0 bases and the J segment 3 bases; nucleotides outside the gene matches: 3. The CDR3 runs 14 residues. Germline V lookup: CDR1 SGHKS, CDR2 YYEKEE (reference sequence). The CDR3, as DNA: TGTGCCAGCAGCTTGGCGGCTAGCGGCTACGAGCAGTACTTC. Protein: CASSLAASGYEQYF.

The genes are TRBV5-1 and TRBJ1-6, with 8 positions matching TRBD1. Looked up from germline, CDR1 is SGHRS and CDR2 is YFSETQ. The J segment lost 8 bases and the V segment lost 0 bases, leaving 4 bases of the junction unmatched. The CDR3 consists of 15 residues. The CDR3 DNA reads TGCGCCAGCAGCTTGGGTCCAGGGGGCGATTCACCCCTCCACTTT. It yields the protein CASSLGPGGDSPLHF.

This clone has just one count. The chain uses TRBV7-7 and TRBJ2-1; TRBD2 matches at 7 bases. V trimming: 4 bases; J trimming: 4 bases; junction bases outside the gene matches: 16. The germline V gene encodes CDR1 SSHAT and CDR2 FNYEAQ (reference sequence). The CDR3 extends over 18 amino acids. The CDR3 DNA reads TGTGCCAGCAGCTCCAACCCAAGACTAGCACCCTTATACAATGAGCAGTTCTTC. Residues: CASSSNPRLAPLYNEQFF.

V usage is TRBV7-9 and J usage is TRBJ2-2, with D possibly matching TRBD1 (5 bases). The V end lost 5 bases, the J end lost 9 bases, and 13 bases lay between the germline ends. There are 13 residues in the CDR3. CDR1 and CDR2 (germline): SEHNR, FQNEAQ (reference sequence). The chain's CDR3 is CASSPQGQRELFF. CDR3 nucleotide sequence: TGTGCCAGCAGCCCCCAGGGCCAGCGGGAGCTGTTTTTT.

This clone has a handful of counts. V and J are TRBV4-1 and TRBJ2-5; 9 bases fit TRBD2. The CDR3 totals 17 residues. J gave up 4 bases and V 0 bases, and 9 bases lay outside the gene matches. Per the germline V gene, CDR1 is MGHRA and CDR2 is YSYEKL. In DNA, the CDR3 is TGCGCCAGCAGCCAAGATTTCAGCGGGAGGCCTTTAGAGACCCAGTACTTC. Protein: CASSQDFSGRPLETQYF.

To note about this clone: This sample also contains other DNA sequences that code for the same CDR3. The CDR3 region is CASSSSSGANTGELFF. CDR3 coding DNA: TGTGCCAGCAGCTCCTCTAGCGGTGCGAACACCGGGGAGCTGTTTTTT. The V gene is TRBV5-4, the J gene TRBJ2-2; 7 nucleotides line up with TRBD2. The CDR3 runs to 16 residues. The germline V gene encodes CDR1 SGHNT and CDR2 YYREEE (reference sequence). Trimming cost V 3 bases and J 0 bases; bases outside gene matches: 5. The variable domain in full, completed from reference TRBV5-4 and TRBJ2-2, reads ETGVTQSPTHLIKTRGQQVTLRCSSQSGHNTVSWYQQALGQGPQFIFQYYREEENGRGNFPPRFSGLQFPNYSSELNVNALELDDSALYLCASSSSSGANTGELFFGEGSRLTVL.

J is TRBJ1-4 and V is TRBV19, with a weak D call TRBD1 (6 bases). CDR3 length: 16 amino acids. CDR1 LNHDA and CDR2 SQIVND come from the germline V gene (reference sequence). The germline V and J ends were trimmed by 8 bases and 0 bases, with 16 bases remaining between them. CDR3: CASSLGTPATNEKLFF. In DNA form, the CDR3 reads TGTGCCAGTTCCCTCGGGACACCCGCAACTAATGAAAAACTGTTTTTT. The full variable domain, completed using reference TRBV19 and TRBJ1-4, is DGGITQSPKYLFRKEGQNVTLSCEQNLNHDAMYWYRQDPGQGLRLIYYSQIVNDFQKGDIAEGYSVSREKKESFPLTVTSAQKNPTAFYLCASSLGTPATNEKLFFGSGTQLSVL.